The clone carrying this T cell receptor beta chain has ten or more counts. Researchers took RNA transcripts and amplified the TCR beta CDR3 regions from them. First-round RT-PCR targeting the TCR CDR3 was performed with the HTBI primer set. MiXCR was run by TCRdb on the multiplex PCR reads, yielding one entry per CDR3 protein. The sample records a few hundred thousand distinct CDR3 sequences, 15% to 20% being singletons. The data derive from a study of T cells in Graves' hyperthyroidism and ophthalmopathy. Looked up from germline, CDR1 is MGHRA and CDR2 is YSYEKL. V was pared by 1 base and J by 9 bases, with 12 bases between. The CDR3 extends over 13 amino acids.

The genes are TRBV4-1 and TRBJ1-1; D call uncertain. Sequenced input: blood. This receptor was obtained from a middle-aged woman with Graves' ophthalmopathy. CDR3 in DNA: TGCGCCAGCAGCCAAGTCGGGAGGTTGAAAGCTTTCTTT. It encodes CASSQVGRLKAFF.